Sequencing of this TCR beta chain was carried out in a study of T cell changes during pregnancy in multiple sclerosis. Profiling relied on immunoSEQ multiplex PCR, and the TCRdb table lists in-frame clones only, not all of them. This sample has about 51,000 clones, with around 92% found just once. The clonotype was recovered from a female donor with multiple sclerosis, enrolled in a pregnancy study. This sample comprised CD4+ T cells from peripheral blood mononuclear cells, obtained in the third trimester of pregnancy.

This chain's CDR3 is CASSELPGQIYNEQFF. The CDR3 nucleotides read TGTGCCAGCAGTGAGCTACCGGGACAGATCTACAATGAGCAGTTCTTC. The chain uses TRBV6-1 and TRBJ2-1; 7 nucleotides line up with TRBD1. The CDR3 runs 16 residues. J was trimmed by 3 bases and V by 3 bases; bases with no gene match: 8. Per germline, CDR1 MNHNS and CDR2 SASEGT.